The entry that follows covers one T cell receptor (beta chain) sequence. Measured with immunoSEQ multiplex PCR; TCRdb has only the in-frame clones, and not every one. The data contain about 180,000 clones, 85% to 95% of them singletons. This entry comes from a study of control samples from healthy donors and cancer patients. V lost 6 bases, J lost 2 bases, and 8 bases lay in between. This CDR3 has 13 amino acids. This sequence joins TRBV12-3 or TRBV12-4 and TRBJ1-3; unclear D gene. The receptor was derived from a man between 25 and 39 years old in good health. The sample comprised blood. Here the CDR3 DNA reads TGTGCCAGCAGACATAACCCTGGAAACACCATATATTTT. Its protein is CASRHNPGNTIYF.